This entry describes one T cell receptor (beta chain). This clonotype was observed a few times. The antigen it binds to is not known. Base qualities are not provided; no much larger clone lies one nucleotide away. The reads were generated on an Illumina NovaSeq 6000. Synthesis of TCR cDNA relied on 5'RACE template switching, a step that introduced a universal primer site along with unique molecular identifiers. cDNA synthesis was primed from both the TCR alpha and TCR beta constant segments. Libraries were amplified in two PCR steps, with sample barcodes and sequencing adapters added in the second step. Sequencing of libraries was performed on Illumina HiSeq 2500 (2x100 bp) or NovaSeq (2x150 bp). Per the authors' processing: MIGEC was used to demultiplex reads and collapse the reads into UMI consensus sequences, and MiXCR was used for V(D)J alignment. Vaccine-responding clonotypes were identified with edgeR using replicate PBMC samples, with FDR below 0.01 and a log2 fold change above 5 up to day 15 being required. Bulk clonotypes were assigned CD4 or CD8 identity according to which sequenced CD4 or CD8 repertoire held them at higher abundance. TCRdb passed the public sequencing reads through fastp at Q25 and MiXCR, retaining productive beta sequences. Rows are unified per CDR3 protein, each entry keeping the most common DNA and genes. The authors' filters were not applied to this entry. The table for this sample lists hundreds of thousands of distinct CDR3 sequences; approximately 19% of them were counted only once. Of the sample, roughly 19% falls within the top ten clones.

Explained via the paper, the treatment or condition label denotes: live attenuated yellow fever vaccine strain. At each blood-draw timepoint, two biological replicates of bulk PBMCs were collected. PBMCs were isolated from peripheral blood using a standard Ficoll-Paque protocol. TriZol was used to extract RNA from bulk PBMCs, CD4 and CD8 fractions, and dextramer-positive and dextramer-negative fractions. This sample was included in a study of T cells after yellow fever vaccination (dated by TCRdb to about 2019). The study in broad terms: The SMART-Seq v4 Ultra Low Input RNA kit was used to prepare libraries from fractions with low cell numbers. Two healthy male donors, one aged 18 to 29 and one aged 30 to 40 years, made up the cohort. Blood was drawn at multiple timepoints before and after primary and secondary immunization, with bulk PBMC replicates and cell subsets isolated. To follow T-cell clones before and after both primary and booster YFV17D yellow fever vaccination, bulk TCR alpha and beta repertoires underwent longitudinal sequencing. Points the paper makes about the study in general: After the booster, most clones that had expanded after primary vaccination were detected again (over 95% of CD4 and roughly 86% of CD8), suggesting broad maintenance of memory. Compared with the primary T-cell response, the secondary T-cell response was faster but weaker, reaching its peak on day 5 rather than on day 15. The study included only a couple of donors, which limits how far the findings can be generalized. Computational filtering was required because FACS-sorted repertoires could contain abundant contaminating clonotypes from the bulk population. A small fraction of clonotypes showed up in both the CD4 and CD8 compartments, probably as a result of convergent recombination.

The germline V gene supplies CDR1 SGDLS and CDR2 YYNGEE. Germline trimming amounts to 0 bases on V and 5 bases on J, with 8 as the count of junction bases outside the gene matches. The CDR3 contains 17 residues, cysteine and phenylalanine counted. Left in the record is the CDR3 DNA by itself, 51 bases read in frame from the first base. The sequence derives from a young man who received the YFV17D yellow fever vaccine. The chain uses TRBV9 and TRBJ2-1; 10 bases in the junction line up with TRBD1. The material was PBMCs, obtained before the yellow fever booster vaccination. Here the CDR3 is given as CASSVATSGTGDNEQFF. The DNA sequence is given as TGTGCCAGCAGCGTAGCTACAAGCGGGACAGGGGACAATGAGCAGTTCTTC.